The 27 T cell receptor beta chains below all came from one sample that was sequenced in a study of cytomegalovirus exposure and HLA in healthy donors (dated by TCRdb to 2015 to 2018). The library was generated by the immunoSEQ multiplex PCR assay. The multiplex PCR relied on a mix of 60 forward primers for TCR Vbeta segments and 13 reverse primers for TCR Jbeta segments. The clones in this table, taken by TCRdb from immuneACCESS, are in-frame only. Not every clone is retained; where verified, under half of the shortfall comes from an unresolved V gene, and the cause of the rest is unknown. The sample contains 90,000 to 150,000 clones, roughly 80% of them found a single time. In total, the top ten clones hold less than 3.5% of the sample. The specimen was PBMCs. Receptors originate from a female donor in good health and CMV-seronegative.

The rearrangement uses TRBV27 and TRBJ2-3; 9 nucleotides match TRBD2. Losses at the gene ends were 5 bases for V and 2 bases for J; bases not matched to a gene: 8. Germline CDR1 and CDR2: MNHEY and SMNVEV (reference sequence). This CDR3 comprises 16 residues. In DNA, the CDR3 is TGTGCCAGCAGTAGGCCTAGCGGGGCGGCCACAGATACGCAGTATTTT. Residues: CASSRPSGAATDTQYF.

The chain links TRBV2 to TRBJ2-4, with D possibly being TRBD2 (6 bases). The CDR3 spans 11 residues. CDR1 SNHLY and CDR2 FYNNEI come from the germline V gene. V was pared by 7 bases and J by 13 bases, with 14 bases between. CDR3: CASKGRTDQYF. The DNA for the CDR3 is TGTGCCAGCAAAGGGAGGACCGACCAGTACTTC.

This clone was observed once. This chain uses TRBV7-8 with TRBJ1-5, with D possibly TRBD1 on 5 matching bases. The CDR3 is made up of 16 amino acids. From germline, CDR1 is SGHVS and CDR2 FQNEAQ. The V end lost 0 bases, the J end lost 7 bases, and 16 bases lay between the germline ends. The CDR3, as DNA: TGTGCCAGCAGCTTAGCGGGGTGGGGGGGAGCCCAGCCCCAGCATTTT. Its protein product is CASSLAGWGGAQPQHF.

This chain joins TRBV5-1 and TRBJ1-6; 10 nucleotides line up with TRBD1. The CDR3 totals 15 residues. Germline CDR1 SGHRS, CDR2 YFSETQ. Trimming cost V 5 bases and J 5 bases; bases outside gene matches: 4. CDR3 sequence: CASSRQGADNSPLHF. Written as DNA, the CDR3 is TGCGCCAGCAGTCGACAGGGGGCAGATAATTCACCCCTCCACTTT.

V usage is TRBV19 and J usage is TRBJ2-7, with 7 bases lining up with TRBD2. This CDR3 comprises 13 residues. The V gene's germline CDR1 is LNHDA and CDR2 SQIVND (reference sequence). J lost 3 bases, V lost 6 bases, and 5 bases had no gene match. The CDR3 is CASRPGGDYEQYF. The CDR3 DNA follows: TGTGCCAGTAGGCCTGGGGGGGACTACGAGCAGTACTTC.

This clone was seen more than once but under ten times. The rearrangement joins TRBV7-9 to TRBJ2-6; D uncertain. Trimming removed 5 bases at V and 0 bases at J, with 5 bases between. The V gene's germline CDR1 is SEHNR and CDR2 FQNEAQ (reference sequence). The CDR3 loop spans 14 amino acids. The CDR3 loop reads CASSLTSGANVLTF. Here the CDR3 DNA reads TGTGCCAGCAGCCTAACCTCTGGGGCCAACGTCCTGACTTTC.

CDR3 amino acids: CASSHRAGSEQYF. CDR3 DNA: TGCGCCAGCAGCCACAGAGCAGGTAGCGAGCAGTACTTC. The rearrangement joins TRBV4-1 to TRBJ2-7; D is unresolved. The CDR3 contains 13 residues. The V gene's germline CDR1 is MGHRA and CDR2 YSYEKL. V shed 3 bases and J shed 6 bases, with 12 bases lying between them.

V is TRBV4-2 and J is TRBJ2-7, with 13 bases identical to TRBD2. The CDR3 has 20 residues. Germline CDR1 LGHNA, CDR2 YNFKEQ. The V segment lost 1 base and the J segment 0 bases; nucleotides outside the gene matches: 12. CDR3 loop: CASSQAPPGLAGVSSYEQYF. Here the CDR3 DNA reads TGTGCCAGCAGCCAAGCTCCCCCCGGACTAGCGGGGGTGAGCTCCTACGAGCAGTACTTC.

This chain links TRBV9 with TRBJ1-2, with 7 positions matching TRBD1. Looked up from germline, CDR1 is SGDLS and CDR2 is YYNGEE. The CDR3 consists of 12 residues. V trimming: 6 bases; J trimming: 8 bases; junction bases outside the gene matches: 7. As DNA, the CDR3 is TGTGCCAGCACGGACAGGACCAAAGGCTACACCTTC. This encodes CASTDRTKGYTF.

This clone has only one observation. Other DNA sequences in the same sample also yield this CDR3. The rearrangement links TRBV27 to TRBJ2-1, with a possible D match to TRBD2 (6 bases). The CDR3 is 17 residues long. V was shortened by 8 bases and J by 3 bases, with 23 bases between the two germline ends. In germline, CDR1 is MNHEY, CDR2 SMNVEV (reference sequence). CDR3: CASRLLGREEDYNEQFF. The CDR3 nucleotides are TGTGCCAGCCGGCTCCTAGGCAGGGAGGAAGACTACAATGAGCAGTTCTTC.

The chain combines TRBV6-1 with TRBJ2-7; the D is unclear. CDR3 length equals 15 residues. Germline lookup yields CDR1 MNHNS and CDR2 SASEGT. V lost 3 bases and J lost 3, with 15 bases in between. CDR3 in DNA: TGTGCCAGCAGTGACCTAGGAAATACCTACTACGAGCAGTACTTC. Protein sequence: CASSDLGNTYYEQYF.

The chain has TRBV19 and TRBJ2-2; possible D gene TRBD2, 5 bases. The ends were cut back, 1 base at V and 4 bases at J, with 13 bases in the middle. CDR3 length: 16 amino acids. Germline V gene data show CDR1 as LNHDA and CDR2 as SQIVND (reference sequence). In DNA form, the CDR3 reads TGTGCCAGTAGTATAGGAGGGCAGCTACTCACCGGGGAGCTGTTTTTT. This gives the protein CASSIGGQLLTGELFF.

The rearrangement joins TRBV5-4 to TRBJ2-7; 12 nucleotides line up with TRBD2. This CDR3 is built from 15 residues. J gave up 4 bases and V 4 bases, and 6 bases lay outside the gene matches. Germline CDR1 reads SGHNT; CDR2 reads YYREEE (reference sequence). CDR3 sequence reads: CASSASSGGAYEQYF. The CDR3 DNA reads as TGTGCCAGCAGCGCCTCTAGCGGGGGGGCGTACGAGCAGTACTTC.

The chain couples TRBV6-5 to TRBJ2-1, with D possibly TRBD2 on 6 matching bases. This CDR3 region has 12 residues. The ends were cut back, 8 bases at V and 3 bases at J, with 8 bases in the middle. CDR1 is MNHEY, CDR2 SVGAGI, per germline. The CDR3 nucleotides read TGTGCCAGCGGGGGAGGCTACAATGAGCAGTTCTTC. Residues: CASGGGYNEQFF.

The chain joins TRBV29-1 to TRBJ1-1; D is uncertain. Germline CDR1 SQVTM, CDR2 ANQGSEA. The V and J ends lost 4 bases and 5 bases respectively, with 20 bases between them. The CDR3 length is 15 residues. Written as DNA, the CDR3 is TGCAGCGTTGTCGTCGACCATTCACGGGGTACTGAAGCTTTCTTT. This encodes CSVVVDHSRGTEAFF.

V is TRBV5-1 and J is TRBJ2-2, with a tentative D call TRBD1 (6 bases). CDR3 length equals 18 residues. Germline CDR1 reads SGHRS; CDR2 reads YFSETQ. The V gene lost 0 bases and the J gene lost 1 base, with 16 bases spanning the gap. DNA of the CDR3: TGCGCCAGCAGCTTGGGGATGGGGAGACAGGTGAACACCGGGGAGCTGTTTTTT. It translates to CASSLGMGRQVNTGELFF.

V is TRBV5-1 and J is TRBJ1-6, with 9 bases fitting TRBD1. The germline CDR1 and CDR2 sequences are SGHRS and YFSETQ. V was clipped by 3 bases and J by 9 bases; unmatched bases: 10. The CDR3 extends over 16 amino acids. CDR3 bases: TGCGCCAGCAGCTCACTTTCCCGGGACAGGGCTTCACCCCTCCACTTT. As protein: CASSSLSRDRASPLHF.

This chain connects TRBV7-9 to TRBJ1-1; weak D call: TRBD1 (5 bases). In germline, CDR1 is SEHNR, CDR2 FQNEAQ (reference sequence). V lost 3 bases to trimming and J lost 3 bases, with 17 bases between them. There are 16 residues in the CDR3. CDR3 DNA: TGTGCCAGCAGCTTCACATCTTTGGGGGAGGACACTGAAGCTTTCTTT. Translation: CASSFTSLGEDTEAFF.

In this sample, this clone turned up a few times. The chain joins TRBV6-1 to TRBJ1-1, with unresolved D. The CDR3 contains 14 residues. The germline V gene encodes CDR1 MNHNS and CDR2 SASEGT. Trimming cost V 3 bases and J 4 bases, with 12 bases left between them. CDR3 in amino acids: CASSEDPAGTEAFF. The CDR3 nucleotides read TGTGCCAGCAGTGAGGACCCCGCGGGCACTGAAGCTTTCTTT.

V gene TRBV6-4 combines with J gene TRBJ2-1; D perhaps matches TRBD2 (5 bases). Trimming removed 5 bases at V and 6 bases at J, with 20 bases between. The CDR3 has 16 amino acids. Germline V gene lookup returns CDR1 MRHNA and CDR2 SNTAGT. The DNA of the CDR3 is TGTGCCAGCAGTACCGTCCCCGGGGTTGAGGGCAATGAGCAGTTCTTC. Its protein is CASSTVPGVEGNEQFF.

The chain links TRBV7-6 to TRBJ2-2, with 9 bases fitting TRBD1. The germline CDR1 and CDR2 sequences are SGHVS and FNYEAQ. CDR3 size: 17 residues. The J segment lost 5 bases and the V segment lost 2 bases, leaving 9 bases of the junction unmatched. The chain's CDR3 is CASSLIFRGQGTGELFF. DNA for the CDR3: TGTGCCAGCAGCTTAATTTTTCGGGGACAGGGAACCGGGGAGCTGTTTTTT.

The rearrangement joins TRBV4-3 to TRBJ2-3; D might be TRBD1 (5 bases). CDR1 and CDR2 (germline): LGHNA, YSLEER. The CDR3 has 16 amino acids. The V end lost 0 bases, the J end lost 2 bases, and 12 bases lay between the germline ends. The CDR3 nucleotides are TGCGCCAGCAGCCAAGATTGGCAGGGTAACACAGATACGCAGTATTTT. This sequence encodes CASSQDWQGNTDTQYF.

The chain links TRBV5-4 to TRBJ2-3, with 15 positions matching TRBD2. This CDR3 has 18 residues. Germline lookup yields CDR1 SGHNT and CDR2 YYREEE (reference sequence). The junction had 5 bases not matched to a gene; V was cut back by 3 bases and J by 0 bases. Here the CDR3 reads CASSSGLAGGRSTDTQYF. The CDR3 bases are TGTGCCAGCAGCTCAGGACTAGCGGGGGGGCGGAGCACAGATACGCAGTATTTT.

A single count supports this clone. The J gene is TRBJ2-3, the V gene TRBV5-1, with TRBD2 matching over 10 bases. Germline V gene lookup returns CDR1 SGHRS and CDR2 YFSETQ. The CDR3 runs 15 residues. The junction had 4 bases not matched to a gene; V was cut back by 2 bases and J by 4 bases. In DNA, the CDR3 is TGCGCCAGCAGCTTAGCGGGGGGGCCCGCAGATACGCAGTATTTT. Residues: CASSLAGGPADTQYF.

The V and J genes are TRBV27 and TRBJ1-1; the D is unclear. The V gene's germline CDR1 is MNHEY and CDR2 SMNVEV (reference sequence). With 8 bases removed from V and 1 base from J, the gap between germline ends came to 14 bases. The CDR3 runs to 14 residues. The CDR3 DNA is TGTGCCAGCCGAACCCCCGGCGGGAACACTGAAGCTTTCTTT. This gives the protein CASRTPGGNTEAFF.

The chain combines TRBV5-1 with TRBJ2-6; D not resolved. The CDR3 consists of 15 residues. V shed 4 bases and J shed 0 bases, with 8 bases lying between them. Per germline, CDR1 SGHRS and CDR2 YFSETQ. CDR3 amino acids: CASSPWPSGANVLTF. CDR3 coding DNA: TGCGCCAGCAGCCCCTGGCCCTCTGGGGCCAACGTCCTGACTTTC.

This chain uses TRBV6-6 with TRBJ2-5; TRBD2 matches at 7 bases. Germline V lookup: CDR1 MNHNY, CDR2 SVGAGI (reference sequence). The ends lost 3 bases at V and 5 bases at J; junction bases unmatched: 6. CDR3 length: 14 amino acids. The CDR3 nucleotides read TGTGCCAGCAGTTATGCGGGGGTAGTGGAGACCCAGTACTTC. It encodes CASSYAGVVETQYF.